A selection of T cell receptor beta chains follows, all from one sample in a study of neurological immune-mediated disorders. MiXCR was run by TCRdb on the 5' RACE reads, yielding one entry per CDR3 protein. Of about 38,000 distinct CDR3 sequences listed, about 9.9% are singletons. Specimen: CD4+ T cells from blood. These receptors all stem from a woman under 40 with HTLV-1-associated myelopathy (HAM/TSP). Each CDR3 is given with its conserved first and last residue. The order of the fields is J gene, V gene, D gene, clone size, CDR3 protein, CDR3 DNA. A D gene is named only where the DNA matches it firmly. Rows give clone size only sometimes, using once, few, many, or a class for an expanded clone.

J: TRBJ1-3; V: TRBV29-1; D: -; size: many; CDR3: CSFWFSGNTIYF; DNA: TGCAGCTTCTGGTTCTCTGGAAACACCATATATTTT
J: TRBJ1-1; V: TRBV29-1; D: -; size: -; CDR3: CSVEGRGAEAFF; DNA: TGCAGCGTTGAAGGCAGGGGAGCTGAAGCTTTCTTT
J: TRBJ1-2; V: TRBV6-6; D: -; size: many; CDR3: CASSLNYGYTF; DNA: TGTGCCAGCAGTTTAAACTATGGCTACACCTTC
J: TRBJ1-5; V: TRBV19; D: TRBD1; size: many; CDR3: CASIFSGQGHQPQHF; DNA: TGTGCCAGTATTTTTTCGGGACAGGGTCATCAGCCCCAGCATTTT
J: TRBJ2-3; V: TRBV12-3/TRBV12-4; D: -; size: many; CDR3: CASSLFLGIPDTQYF; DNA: TGTGCCAGCAGTTTGTTCCTGGGGATCCCAGATACGCAGTATTTT
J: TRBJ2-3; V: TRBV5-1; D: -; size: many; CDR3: CASSSGGPTDTQYF; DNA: TGCGCCAGCAGCTCCGGGGGGCCCACAGATACGCAGTATTTT
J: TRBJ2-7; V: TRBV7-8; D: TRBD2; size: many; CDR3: CASSLGLAGGHYEQYF; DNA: TGTGCCAGCAGCCTCGGACTAGCGGGGGGACATTACGAGCAGTACTTC
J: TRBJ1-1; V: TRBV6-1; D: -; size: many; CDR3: CASSSGPPRMGFTEAFF; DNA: TGTGCCAGCAGCTCCGGCCCGCCCAGGATGGGGTTCACTGAAGCTTTCTTT
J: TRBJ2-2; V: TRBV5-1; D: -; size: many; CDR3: CASSTGALKSTGELFF; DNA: TGCGCCAGCAGCACTGGGGCGCTGAAGAGCACCGGGGAGCTGTTTTTT
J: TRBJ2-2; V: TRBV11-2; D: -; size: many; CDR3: CASSLVAGSTGELFF; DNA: TGTGCCAGCAGCTTAGTAGCAGGATCCACCGGGGAGCTGTTTTTT
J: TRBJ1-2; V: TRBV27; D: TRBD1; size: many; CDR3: CASGQGPGQGHYGYTF; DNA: TGTGCCAGCGGACAGGGTCCGGGACAGGGGCATTATGGCTACACCTTC
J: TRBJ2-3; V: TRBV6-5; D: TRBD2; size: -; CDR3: CASSYSGLAGVGDTQYF; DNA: TGTGCCAGCAGTTACTCCGGACTAGCGGGGGTAGGAGATACGCAGTATTTT
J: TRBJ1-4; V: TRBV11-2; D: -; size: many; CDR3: CASRRGGSNEKLFF; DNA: TGTGCCAGCAGACGGGGGGGCAGTAATGAAAAACTGTTTTTT
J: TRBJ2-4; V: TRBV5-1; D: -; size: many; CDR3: CASSLVGTLAKNIQYF; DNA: TGCGCCAGCAGCTTGGTAGGAACGCTAGCCAAAAACATTCAGTACTTC
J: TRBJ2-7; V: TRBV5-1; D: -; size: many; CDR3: CASSLARYTGNYEQYF; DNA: TGCGCCAGCAGCTTGGCTAGGTATACAGGGAACTACGAGCAGTACTTC
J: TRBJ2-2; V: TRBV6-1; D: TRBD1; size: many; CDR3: CASSAGGLGTGELFF; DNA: TGTGCCAGCAGTGCAGGGGGCTTGGGCACCGGGGAGCTGTTTTTT
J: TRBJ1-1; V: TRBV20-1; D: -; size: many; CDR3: CSARWVSAEAFF; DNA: TGCAGTGCTAGGTGGGTTTCGGCTGAAGCTTTCTTT
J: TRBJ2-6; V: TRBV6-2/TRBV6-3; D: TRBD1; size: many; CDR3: CASRGQGAGGANVLTF; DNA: TGTGCCAGCCGTGGACAGGGAGCAGGTGGGGCCAACGTCCTGACTTTC
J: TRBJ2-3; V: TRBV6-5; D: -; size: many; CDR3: CASSRLQRTDTQYF; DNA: TGTGCCAGCAGTCGCTTACAACGCACAGATACGCAGTATTTT
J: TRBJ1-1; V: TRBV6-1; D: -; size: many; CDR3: CASGRVESRTEAFF; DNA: TGTGCCAGCGGTAGGGTCGAGTCCCGCACTGAAGCTTTCTTT
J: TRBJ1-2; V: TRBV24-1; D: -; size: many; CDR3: CATSDLRGYGYTF; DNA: TGTGCCACCAGTGATTTGCGGGGGTATGGCTACACCTTC
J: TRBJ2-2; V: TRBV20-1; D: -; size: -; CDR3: CSAPGRNTGELFF; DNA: TGCAGTGCTCCGGGGCGCAACACCGGGGAGCTGTTTTTT
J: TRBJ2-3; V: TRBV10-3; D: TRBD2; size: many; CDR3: CAIRGGTTADTQYF; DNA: TGTGCCATCAGGGGCGGGACTACCGCAGATACGCAGTATTTT
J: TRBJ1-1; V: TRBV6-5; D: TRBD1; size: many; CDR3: CANSDRGRTEAFF; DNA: TGTGCCAACAGTGACAGGGGTCGGACTGAAGCTTTCTTT
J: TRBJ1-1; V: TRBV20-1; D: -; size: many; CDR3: CSAHPNQGSEAFF; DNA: TGCAGTGCTCACCCAAACCAGGGCTCTGAAGCTTTCTTT
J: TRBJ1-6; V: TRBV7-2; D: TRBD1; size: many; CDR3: CASSSRGGGNSPLHF; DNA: TGTGCCAGCAGCTCCAGGGGGGGAGGCAATTCACCCCTCCACTTT
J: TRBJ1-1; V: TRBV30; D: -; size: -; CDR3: CAWSPMGRVNTEAFF; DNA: TGTGCCTGGAGCCCTATGGGGCGGGTGAACACTGAAGCTTTCTTT
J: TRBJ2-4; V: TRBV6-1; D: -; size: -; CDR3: CASSEQGTSIQYF; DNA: TGTGCCAGCAGCGAACAGGGAACGAGCATTCAGTACTTC
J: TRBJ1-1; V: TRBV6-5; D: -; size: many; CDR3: CASSRDTMNTEAFF; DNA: TGTGCCAGCAGCCGGGACACGATGAACACTGAAGCTTTCTTT
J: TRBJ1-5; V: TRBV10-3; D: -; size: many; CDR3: CAISDSAFQNQPQHF; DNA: TGTGCCATCAGTGATTCGGCCTTCCAGAATCAGCCCCAGCATTTT
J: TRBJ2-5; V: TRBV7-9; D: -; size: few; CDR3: CASSPGTSGAQYF; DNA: TGTGCCAGCAGCCCGGGGACCTCAGGGGCCCAGTACTTC
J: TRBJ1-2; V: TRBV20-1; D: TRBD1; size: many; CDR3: CSAKGQGQGYTF; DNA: TGCAGTGCCAAGGGACAGGGTCAAGGCTACACCTTC